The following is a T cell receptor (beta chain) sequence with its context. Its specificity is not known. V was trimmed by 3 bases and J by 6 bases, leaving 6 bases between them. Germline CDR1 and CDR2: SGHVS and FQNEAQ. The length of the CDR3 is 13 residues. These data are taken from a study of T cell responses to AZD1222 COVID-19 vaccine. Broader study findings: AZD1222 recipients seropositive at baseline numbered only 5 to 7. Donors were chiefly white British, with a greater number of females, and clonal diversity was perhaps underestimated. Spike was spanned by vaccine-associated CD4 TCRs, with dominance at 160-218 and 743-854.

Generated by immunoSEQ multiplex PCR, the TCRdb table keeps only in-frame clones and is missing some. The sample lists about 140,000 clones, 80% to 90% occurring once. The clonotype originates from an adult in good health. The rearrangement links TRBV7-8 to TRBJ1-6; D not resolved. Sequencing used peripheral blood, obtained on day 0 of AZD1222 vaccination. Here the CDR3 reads CASSLRSNSPLHF. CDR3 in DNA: TGTGCCAGCAGCTTGCGGAGTAATTCACCCCTCCACTTT.